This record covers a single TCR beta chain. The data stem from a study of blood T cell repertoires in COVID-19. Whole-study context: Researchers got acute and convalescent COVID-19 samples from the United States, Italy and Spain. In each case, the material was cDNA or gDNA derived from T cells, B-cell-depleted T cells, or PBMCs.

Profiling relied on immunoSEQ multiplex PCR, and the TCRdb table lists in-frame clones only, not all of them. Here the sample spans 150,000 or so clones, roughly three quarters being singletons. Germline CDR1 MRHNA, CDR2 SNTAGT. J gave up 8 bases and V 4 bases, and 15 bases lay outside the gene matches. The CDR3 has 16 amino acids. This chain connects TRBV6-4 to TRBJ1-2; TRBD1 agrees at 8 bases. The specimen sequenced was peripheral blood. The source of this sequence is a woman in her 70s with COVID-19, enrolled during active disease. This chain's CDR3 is CASSAMGTGGLGGYTF. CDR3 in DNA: TGTGCCAGCAGTGCCATGGGGACAGGTGGCCTAGGGGGCTACACCTTC.